These T cell receptor beta chains were read from a single sample in a study of shared clonotypes between healthy human individuals. Sequenced by immunoSEQ multiplex PCR; TCRdb stores in-frame clones only, minus some. The sample lists 550,000 to 700,000 clones, around 73% occurring once. Source material: memory CD4+ T cells sorted from blood. The receptors were sampled from a woman in her 30s in good health. The CDR3 runs from the conserved cysteine through the conserved F or W. The D gene is left open where the match is weak. Not all rows give a size; the values are once, few, many and, for expanded clones, a class.

TRBV6-5	TRBD1	-	TRBJ2-2	CASKRDSLNTGELFF	TGTGCCAGCAAAAGGGACAGCCTGAACACCGGGGAGCTGTTTTTT
TRBV28	TRBD1	few	TRBJ1-5	CASSLLGQGGQPQHF	TGTGCCAGCAGTCTACTAGGACAGGGTGGCCAGCCCCAGCATTTT
TRBV28	-	-	TRBJ1-6	CASSLGLFNSPLHF	TGTGCCAGCAGTCTCGGGCTCTTTAATTCACCCCTCCACTTT
TRBV5-6	TRBD2	-	TRBJ2-7	CASSERVPSGSYEQYF	TGTGCCAGCAGCGAACGGGTCCCTAGCGGGTCTTACGAGCAGTACTTC
TRBV2	-	-	TRBJ1-1	CASDSLWGLNTEAFF	TGTGCCAGCGATAGCCTCTGGGGCCTGAACACTGAAGCTTTCTTT
TRBV27	TRBD1	-	TRBJ2-2	CASSFIPPFTGGWSGELFF	TGTGCCAGCAGTTTTATACCCCCGTTTACAGGGGGATGGAGCGGGGAGCTGTTTTTT
TRBV4-1	TRBD2	-	TRBJ2-2	CASSQAYSGRAVGGELFF	TGCGCCAGCAGCCAAGCTTATAGCGGGAGGGCCGTAGGCGGGGAGCTGTTTTTT
TRBV27	-	-	TRBJ2-2	CASRTLASTGELFF	TGTGCCAGCAGGACCCTAGCGAGCACCGGGGAGCTGTTTTTT
TRBV5-1	TRBD1	few	TRBJ1-1	CASSVQGANTEAFF	TGCGCCAGCAGCGTACAGGGGGCGAACACTGAAGCTTTCTTT
TRBV4-1	-	many	TRBJ2-5	CASSQGPGGAETQYF	TGCGCCAGCAGCCAGGGCCCCGGAGGTGCAGAGACCCAGTACTTC
TRBV19	-	-	TRBJ1-5	CASSSGSGGNQPQHF	TGTGCCAGTAGTAGTGGATCAGGGGGCAATCAGCCCCAGCATTTT
TRBV28	TRBD2	once	TRBJ2-7	CASSLSGIGYEQYF	TGTGCCAGCAGCCTTAGCGGGATAGGCTACGAGCAGTACTTC
TRBV28	TRBD1	-	TRBJ2-2	CASSKQGVNTGELFF	TGTGCCAGCAGTAAACAGGGGGTGAACACCGGGGAGCTGTTTTTT
TRBV19	TRBD2	-	TRBJ2-1	CASSPGRRGGSNEQFF	TGTGCCAGTAGCCCCGGTCGACGGGGGGGTTCCAATGAGCAGTTCTTC
TRBV27	-	-	TRBJ1-5	CASSPQGLRQPQHF	TGTGCCAGCAGTCCCCAGGGTTTACGGCAGCCCCAGCATTTT